Each of the 32 T cell receptor beta chains below was sequenced from the same sample in a study of low-dose radiotherapy and immunotherapy resistance in tumors (dated by TCRdb to between 2021 and 2022). First-strand cDNA was synthesized using Superscript III and a set of TRAV- and TRBV-specific primers, so that both TCRalpha and TCRbeta chains were covered. TCRs were amplified for about 22 PCR cycles with Phusion, using a constant-region primer paired with the adapter attached to the V primers. TCRdb reworked the public reads: Q25 trimming with fastp, MiXCR clone assembly, productive beta chains retained. CDR3 protein duplicates are merged, each entry listing the most common genes and DNA. This sample is represented by thousands of distinct CDR3 sequences; about 59% of them were singletons. Clones ranked in the top ten supply about 9% of the sample. The receptors derive from a human donor with advanced metastatic prostate, ovarian, gallbladder or colorectal cancer (not recorded which). This table probably holds off-target reads from a library built for another chain.

The count of this clonotype is one. The chain uses TRBV7-2 and TRBJ2-7; 11 bases agree with TRBD2. V shed 4 bases, J shed 4 bases, and the junction held 9 bases outside the gene matches. This CDR3 has 16 residues. Germline loops: CDR1 SGHTA, CDR2 FQGNSA. CDR3: CASSSKTSGNLYEQYF. As DNA, the CDR3 is TGTGCCAGCAGCTCGAAGACTAGCGGGAATCTATACGAGCAGTACTTC.

The chain links TRBV28 to TRBJ1-2; D gene unclear. The CDR3 has 15 residues. V was clipped by 5 bases and J by 2 bases, with 15 bases between them. Germline loops: CDR1 MDHEN, CDR2 SYDVKM. The CDR3 reads CASSERRIMNYGYTF. The CDR3 DNA follows: TGTGCCAGCAGTGAGCGACGGATAATGAACTATGGCTACACCTTC.

V gene TRBV10-3 combines with J gene TRBJ2-7; D unresolved. Germline V gene lookup returns CDR1 ENHRY and CDR2 SYGVKD. With 6 bases removed from V and 4 bases from J, the gap between germline ends came to 16 bases. CDR3 length equals 14 residues. CDR3 sequence: CAISQQGYRYEQYF. The CDR3 DNA reads as TGTGCCATCAGCCAACAAGGGTATAGGTACGAGCAGTACTTC.

The table lists this clonotype with a few counts. The chain couples TRBV6-2 or TRBV6-3 to TRBJ1-1, with D possibly TRBD1 on 6 matching bases. Germline-derived CDR1 and CDR2 are MNHEY and SVGEGT. This CDR3 comprises 15 residues. Trimming took off 7 bases at V and 3 bases at J, with 18 bases between the two ends. CDR3 in DNA: TGTGCCAGCATCGAGCCGGGGGGCATGGACACTGAAGCTTTCTTT. Its protein product is CASIEPGGMDTEAFF.

This chain connects TRBV7-9 to TRBJ2-7; D possibly corresponds to TRBD2 (5 bases). Trimming shortened V by 3 bases and J by 0 bases, and 27 bases separated the two germline ends. The CDR3 is 20 amino acids. In germline, CDR1 is SEHNR, CDR2 FQNEAQ (reference sequence). CDR3 loop: CASSFPVGSGLEPSSYEQYF. The CDR3 region has the DNA TGTGCCAGCAGCTTCCCGGTTGGCAGCGGATTAGAACCGAGCTCCTACGAGCAGTACTTC.

This clonotype has more than one count but fewer than ten. V is TRBV28 and J is TRBJ2-3; D perhaps matches TRBD2 (5 bases). Trimming cost V 5 bases and J 6 bases, with 15 bases left between them. Per germline, CDR1 MDHEN and CDR2 SYDVKM. This CDR3 is built from 14 residues. The CDR3 sequence is CASSNPGRRDTQYF. The CDR3 DNA reads as TGTGCCAGCAGTAACCCCGGACGGAGGGATACGCAGTATTTT.

In the case of this clonotype: Compared with germline, one end of the junction differs, possibly owing to a read error. This chain links TRBV12-3 or TRBV12-4 with TRBJ2-1; 12 nucleotides agree with TRBD2. The CDR3 is 14 residues long. CDR3 sequence (DNA): TGTGCCAGCAGTCTAGCGGGGGGGGACGGTGAGCAGTTCTTC. This codes for CASSLAGGDGEQFF.

This clonotype has a handful of counts. The rearrangement links TRBV5-4 to TRBJ2-3; 7 bases agree with TRBD1. The CDR3 covers 16 residues. From germline, CDR1 is SGHNT and CDR2 YYREEE (reference sequence). The V segment lost 0 bases and the J segment 4 bases; nucleotides outside the gene matches: 8. CDR3 nucleotide sequence: TGTGCCAGCAGCTTGGAGGGGGCCAGTGGCGCAGATACGCAGTATTTT. This codes for CASSLEGASGADTQYF.

DNA for the CDR3: TGCAGCGTCCAGCCTGTAACAGGGTACCAAGAGACCCAGTACTTC. Protein product: CSVQPVTGYQETQYF. The chain couples TRBV29-1 to TRBJ2-5, with D possibly matching TRBD1 (6 bases). From germline, CDR1 is SQVTM and CDR2 ANQGSEA. The V end was cut by 6 bases, the J end by 0 bases, with 17 bases between. The CDR3 contains 15 residues. The full variable domain, its missing parts supplied by reference TRBV29-1 and TRBJ2-5, is SAVISQKPSRDICQRGTSLTIQCQVDSQVTMMFWYRQQPGQSLTLIATANQGSEATYESGFVIDKFPISRPNLTFSTLTVSNMSPEDSSIYLCSVQPVTGYQETQYFGPGTRLLVL.

The chain joins TRBV28 to TRBJ2-1, with 8 bases matching TRBD1. Germline-derived CDR1 and CDR2 are MDHEN and SYDVKM. V dropped 9 bases and J dropped 3; count of bases not matched to a gene: 10. The length of the CDR3 is 15 residues. The CDR3 reads CASLSGQGGYNEQFF. CDR3 DNA sequence: TGTGCCAGTCTTTCCGGACAGGGCGGCTACAATGAGCAGTTCTTC.

This sequence joins TRBV4-3 and TRBJ2-1; 9 bases are a match to TRBD2. Germline CDR1 LGHNA, CDR2 YSLEER. The CDR3 sequence is 16 residues long. V lost 1 base and J lost 4; bases outside the gene matches: 5. This CDR3 reads CASSQVAGGPYNEQFF. The CDR3, as DNA: TGCGCCAGCAGCCAAGTTGCGGGAGGGCCTTACAATGAGCAGTTCTTC.

The rearrangement uses TRBV28 and TRBJ2-1, with 8 bases identical to TRBD2. V dropped 5 bases and J dropped 7; count of bases not matched to a gene: 13. The CDR3 has 16 residues. Germline values: CDR1 MDHEN, CDR2 SYDVKM. CDR3 DNA sequence: TGTGCCAGCAGTGGCGAGGTAGCGGGAAAGGATAATGAGCAGTTCTTC. Translation: CASSGEVAGKDNEQFF.

This chain links TRBV6-1 with TRBJ1-1; D uncertain. Germline V gene lookup returns CDR1 MNHNS and CDR2 SASEGT. CDR3 length: 12 amino acids. The V and J ends lost 6 bases and 6 bases respectively, with 11 bases between them. CDR3: CASSFEISEAFF. DNA of the CDR3: TGTGCCAGCAGCTTCGAGATCTCTGAAGCTTTCTTT.

DNA for the CDR3: TGTGCCAGCAGTCGGGGGGCTAGCGACATCACAGATACGCAGTATTTT. The encoded protein is CASSRGASDITDTQYF. The J gene is TRBJ2-3, the V gene TRBV28, with D possibly matching TRBD2 (7 bases). Germline V lookup: CDR1 MDHEN, CDR2 SYDVKM. Trimming removed 5 bases from V and 2 bases from J, with 17 bases in between. The CDR3 has 16 amino acids.

The V gene is TRBV19, the J gene TRBJ2-1, with TRBD1 matching over 7 bases. The CDR3 is 14 amino acids. Germline CDR1 and CDR2: LNHDA and SQIVND (reference sequence). After removal of 6 bases from V and 2 bases from J, the junction contained 4 bases not matched to a gene. As DNA, the CDR3 is TGTGCCAGTAGCCAGGGGGTGGCCTACAATGAGCAGTTCTTC. This encodes CASSQGVAYNEQFF.

This clonotype has just a few counts. The V and J genes are TRBV7-2 and TRBJ2-5; 7 bases agree with TRBD1. Germline V gene lookup returns CDR1 SGHTA and CDR2 FQGNSA. With V trimmed by 1 base and J by 0 bases, 2 bases remained unmatched. The CDR3 spans 15 residues. The CDR3 here is CASSLGGTDQETQYF. CDR3 DNA: TGTGCCAGCAGCTTAGGGGGGACAGACCAAGAGACCCAGTACTTC.

The sample holds a few counts of this clonotype. J is TRBJ2-3 and V is TRBV26; the table's D call, TRBD2, was not checked against the DNA. TRBV26 is marked as a pseudogene. The CDR3 totals 12 residues. The CDR3 loop is CAGSGSADTQYF. The CDR3 DNA is TGTGCCGGAAGCGGTTCGGCAGATACGCAGTATTTT.

The rearrangement uses TRBV12-3 or TRBV12-4 and TRBJ2-1, with D perhaps matching TRBD2 (6 bases). Trimming removed 2 bases from V and 6 bases from J, with 20 bases in between. This CDR3 comprises 17 residues. The chain's CDR3 is CASSLKRLASEGNEQFF. CDR3 nucleotide sequence: TGTGCCAGCAGTTTAAAGAGGCTAGCGAGTGAAGGCAATGAGCAGTTCTTC.

V and J are TRBV13 and TRBJ2-3; no clear D. The V gene lost 0 bases and the J gene lost 2 bases, with 3 bases spanning the gap. In germline, CDR1 is PRHDT, CDR2 FYEKMQ (reference sequence). The CDR3 runs 13 residues. The CDR3 sequence: CASSLGATDTQYF. CDR3 in DNA: TGTGCCAGCAGCTTAGGAGCCACAGATACGCAGTATTTT. Full variable domain (outside the CDR3, taken from reference TRBV13 and TRBJ2-3): AAGVIQSPRHLIKEKRETATLKCYPIPRHDTVYWYQQGPGQDPQFLISFYEKMQSDKGSIPDRFSAQQFSDYHSELNMSSLELGDSALYFCASSLGATDTQYFGPGTRLTVL.

V is TRBV5-1 and J is TRBJ1-5; no clear D gene. The CDR3 has 14 residues. V gave up 2 bases and J gave up 4 bases, with 10 bases separating them. Germline V gene data show CDR1 as SGHRS and CDR2 as YFSETQ. The CDR3 reads CASSLLGTNQPQHF. CDR3 nucleotide sequence: TGCGCCAGCAGCTTATTAGGCACTAATCAGCCCCAGCATTTT.

The chain links TRBV5-5 to TRBJ2-5; D is undetermined. Germline CDR1 reads SGHKS; CDR2 reads YYEKEE (reference sequence). Trimming stripped 2 bases from V and 4 bases from J, with 12 bases between. The length of the CDR3 is 14 residues. The CDR3 nucleotides are TGTGCCAGCAGCTTTTCCGACTTTGGAGAGACCCAGTACTTC. Amino acids: CASSFSDFGETQYF.

The chain uses TRBV14 and TRBJ1-6; D gene uncertain. With 8 bases removed from V and 3 bases from J, the gap between germline ends came to 5 bases. Per the germline V gene, CDR1 is SGHDN and CDR2 is FVKESK. The CDR3 totals 12 residues. CDR3 sequence reads: CASGLYNSPLHF. For the CDR3, the DNA is TGTGCCAGCGGACTCTATAATTCACCCCTCCACTTT. Together with reference TRBV14 and TRBJ1-6, the CDR3 gives the full variable domain: EAGVTQFPSHSVIEKGQTVTLRCDPISGHDNLYWYRRVMGKEIKFLLHFVKESKQDESGMPNNRFLAERTGGTYSTLKVQPAELEDSGVYFCASGLYNSPLHFGNGTRLTVT.

The chain has TRBV19 and TRBJ2-7; D not certain. Trimming cost V 2 bases and J 7 bases, with 6 bases left between them. Germline CDR1 is LNHDA and CDR2 is SQIVND (reference sequence). The CDR3 has 11 residues. The CDR3 nucleotides read TGTGCCAGTAGTATATCTGGGGAGCAGTACTTC. Encoded protein: CASSISGEQYF.

This clonotype occurred once. The rearrangement links TRBV6-2 or TRBV6-3 to TRBJ2-2; no reliable D call. Germline loops: CDR1 MNHEY, CDR2 SVGEGT. V lost 5 bases and J 3 bases, leaving 4 bases between the germline ends. The CDR3 loop spans 12 amino acids. CDR3 nucleotide sequence: TGTGCCAGCAGTGCAGACACCGGGGAGCTGTTTTTT. It yields the protein CASSADTGELFF.

For this clonotype: A much larger clone lies a single base off, so this may be a read error. The chain carries TRBV11-2 and TRBJ2-3, with a possible D match to TRBD1 (5 bases). Germline-derived CDR1 and CDR2 are SGHAT and FQNNGV. The V end was cut by 5 bases, the J end by 7 bases, with 19 bases between. There are 15 residues in the CDR3. The CDR3 DNA reads as TGTGCCAGCAGCCCAAGGACCAGGGTCTGGCATACGCAGTATTTT. Protein: CASSPRTRVWHTQYF.

V is TRBV2 and J is TRBJ2-7; unclear D gene. Germline-derived CDR1 and CDR2 are SNHLY and FYNNEI. This CDR3 comprises 14 residues. V dropped 3 bases and J dropped 4 bases, with 13 bases sitting between them. Here the CDR3 reads CASSDPVGEYEQYF. The CDR3 region has the DNA TGTGCCAGCAGTGACCCCGTAGGAGAGTACGAGCAGTACTTC.

The J gene is TRBJ1-5, the V gene TRBV28; 7 nucleotides agree with TRBD1. Trimming took 7 bases from V and 1 from J; bases not matched to a gene: 4. CDR1 and CDR2 from the germline V gene are MDHEN and SYDVKM. The CDR3 length is 14 residues. CDR3 sequence (DNA): TGTGCCAGCATTGACAGGGTAAGCAATCAGCCCCAGCATTTT. It encodes CASIDRVSNQPQHF.

This clonotype has just a few counts. V usage is TRBV12-3 or TRBV12-4 and J usage is TRBJ1-1, with D unclear. V was clipped by 7 bases and J by 0 bases, with 9 bases between them. The CDR3 covers 13 residues. Here the CDR3 reads CASISYMNTEAFF. The CDR3 DNA reads TGTGCCAGCATTTCGTATATGAACACTGAAGCTTTCTTT.

This chain connects TRBV28 to TRBJ2-5; a weak D match, TRBD2 (5 bases). CDR1 and CDR2 from the germline V gene are MDHEN and SYDVKM. Trimming stripped 5 bases from V and 4 bases from J, with 14 bases between. This CDR3 contains 14 residues. This chain's CDR3 is CASSTPPRAETQYF. CDR3 bases: TGTGCCAGCAGTACCCCCCCGAGGGCAGAGACCCAGTACTTC. Full variable domain (rest looked up from reference TRBV28 and TRBJ2-5): DVKVTQSSRYLVKRTGEKVFLECVQDMDHENMFWYRQDPGLGLRLIYFSYDVKMKEKGDIPEGYSVSREKKERFSLILESASTNQTSMYLCASSTPPRAETQYFGPGTRLLVL.

The chain links TRBV7-3 to TRBJ2-7; TRBD2 matches 7 bases. Germline V lookup: CDR1 SGHTA, CDR2 FQGTGA. The CDR3 totals 13 residues. The junction had 5 bases not matched to a gene; V was cut back by 2 bases and J by 7 bases. The CDR3: CASSLGLDREQYF. The CDR3, as DNA: TGTGCCAGCAGCTTAGGACTAGATCGGGAGCAGTACTTC.

The chain combines TRBV6-2 or TRBV6-3 with TRBJ2-3; D unresolved. The V gene's germline CDR1 is MNHEY and CDR2 SVGEGT. V was clipped by 0 bases and J by 2 bases, with 3 bases between them. The CDR3 covers 13 residues. CDR3 region: CASSYSTTDTQYF. CDR3 DNA: TGTGCCAGCAGTTACTCGACCACAGATACGCAGTATTTT.

The V call is TRBV5-5, the J call TRBJ2-4; 8 bases are shared with TRBD2. The CDR3 is made up of 12 amino acids. The V and J ends lost 2 bases and 8 bases, in that order; junction bases with no gene match: 0. The germline V gene encodes CDR1 SGHKS and CDR2 YYEKEE (reference sequence). For the CDR3, the DNA is TGTGCCAGCAGCTTCGGGGGGGACATTCAGTACTTC. It is translated as CASSFGGDIQYF.